These 5 T cell receptor beta chains were all obtained from the same sample, sequenced in a study of T cells in Graves' hyperthyroidism and ophthalmopathy. What was amplified from RNA transcripts were TCR beta CDR3 regions. First-round RT-PCR of the TCR CDR3 relied on the HTBI primer set. Via MiXCR, TCRdb re-called the multiplex PCR reads, giving one row per CDR3 protein. The repertoire has some 380,000 distinct CDR3 sequences, 13% of them found once; the top ten carry about a fifth. Sequencing was done on a sample of blood. The receptors derive from a man aged 30-40 years with Graves' hyperthyroidism that later progressed to Graves' ophthalmopathy.

This clonotype was detected ten times or more. This rearrangement joins TRBV5-1 to TRBJ1-2; 7 positions match TRBD1. The germline CDR1 and CDR2 sequences are SGHRS and YFSETQ. The junction had 2 bases not matched to a gene; V was cut back by 2 bases and J by 4 bases. This CDR3 contains 13 residues. The CDR3 sequence: CASSFDRVYGYTF. The CDR3 DNA is TGCGCCAGCAGCTTCGACAGGGTCTATGGCTACACCTTC.

This clonotype appeared a few times. The V and J genes are TRBV20-1 and TRBJ2-7; no definite D call. The V end lost 4 bases, the J end lost 2 bases, and 12 bases lay between the germline ends. Germline assignment: CDR1 DFQATT and CDR2 SNEGSKA (reference sequence). The CDR3 covers 13 residues. The chain's CDR3 is CSAMAGSTYEQYF. CDR3 sequence (DNA): TGCAGTGCTATGGCAGGCTCAACCTACGAGCAGTACTTC.

In its sample, this clonotype was seen many times. The gene calls are TRBV7-9 and TRBJ2-7; perhaps TRBD1 as D (5 bases). Deletions cut 5 bases from V and 5 bases from J, with 19 bases between. Per the germline V gene, CDR1 is SEHNR and CDR2 is FQNEAQ (reference sequence). The CDR3 sequence is 15 residues long. The CDR3 spells CASSLWAGPRDEQYF. CDR3 coding DNA: TGTGCCAGCAGCCTATGGGCAGGGCCCAGGGACGAGCAGTACTTC.

This clonotype was seen repeatedly, ten times or more. The J gene is TRBJ1-5, the V gene TRBV29-1; D remains ambiguous. Germline CDR1 reads SQVTM; CDR2 reads ANQGSEA. CDR3 length equals 14 residues. With 4 bases removed from V and 3 bases from J, the gap between germline ends came to 13 bases. CDR3 DNA sequence: TGCAGCGTTGGAAGGGTAGGTTTCAATCAGCCCCAGCATTTT. Its protein is CSVGRVGFNQPQHF. The whole variable domain, remainder taken from reference TRBV29-1 and TRBJ1-5, is SAVISQKPSRDICQRGTSLTIQCQVDSQVTMMFWYRQQPGQSLTLIATANQGSEATYESGFVIDKFPISRPNLTFSTLTVSNMSPEDSSIYLCSVGRVGFNQPQHFGDGTRLSIL.

This clonotype was seen repeatedly, ten times or more. The chain employs TRBV6-5 and TRBJ2-3; D could derive from TRBD1 or TRBD2 (5 bases each). The CDR3 is 16 amino acids. The V end lost 0 bases, the J end lost 3 bases, and 13 bases lay between the germline ends. From germline, CDR1 is MNHEY and CDR2 SVGAGI. CDR3 loop: CASSYSMGDWTDTQYF. DNA for the CDR3: TGTGCCAGCAGTTACTCGATGGGGGATTGGACAGATACGCAGTATTTT.